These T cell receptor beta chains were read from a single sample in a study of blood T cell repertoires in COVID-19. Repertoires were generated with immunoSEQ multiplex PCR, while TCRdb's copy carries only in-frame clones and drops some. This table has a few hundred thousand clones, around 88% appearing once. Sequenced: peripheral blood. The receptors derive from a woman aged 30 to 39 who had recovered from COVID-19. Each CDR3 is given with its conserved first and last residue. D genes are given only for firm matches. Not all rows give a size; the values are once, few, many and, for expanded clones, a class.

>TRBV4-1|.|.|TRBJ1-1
TGCGCCAGCAGCCAAGATAGGGGCAGGGTGAACACTGAAGCTTTCTTT
CASSQDRGRVNTEAFF
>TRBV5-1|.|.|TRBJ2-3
TGCGCCAGCAGCCCGACGAGAGCGGGGACATCGAGAGATACGCAGTATTTT
CASSPTRAGTSRDTQYF
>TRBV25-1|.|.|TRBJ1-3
TGTGCCAGCATGGACTCCAGACTCTCTGGAAACACCATATATTTT
CASMDSRLSGNTIYF
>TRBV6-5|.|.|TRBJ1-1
TGTGCCAGCAGTTACTCGGGCAGGGGGAACACTGAAGCTTTCTTT
CASSYSGRGNTEAFF
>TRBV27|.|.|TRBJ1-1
TGTGCCAGCAGTTTATCGGCAGGGAACACTGAAGCTTTCTTT
CASSLSAGNTEAFF
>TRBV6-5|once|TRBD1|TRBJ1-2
TGTGCCAGCAGTCCCGACAGGGCCCGCTATGGCTACACCTTC
CASSPDRARYGYTF
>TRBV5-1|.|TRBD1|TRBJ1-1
TGCGCCAGCGGCCCCGGACAGGGGAATGAAGCTTTCTTT
CASGPGQGNEAFF
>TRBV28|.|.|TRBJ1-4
TGTGCCAGCAGTTTTAGGGGTTATGCAACTAATGAAAAACTGTTTTTT
CASSFRGYATNEKLFF
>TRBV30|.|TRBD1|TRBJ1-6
TGTGCCTGGAGTCCCTCGGGGGGGACAGGGTCTGGTTCACCCCTCCACTTT
CAWSPSGGTGSGSPLHF
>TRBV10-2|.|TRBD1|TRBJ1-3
TGCGCCAGCAGCCACACCGGACAGGGTAACACCATATATTTT
CASSHTGQGNTIYF
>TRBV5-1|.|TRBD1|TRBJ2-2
TGCGCCACCCGGGACAGGGTGGACACCGGGGAGCTGTTTTTT
CATRDRVDTGELFF
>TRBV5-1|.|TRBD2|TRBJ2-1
TGCGCCAGCTGCGCTAGCGGTTCAACCTACAATGAGCAGTTCTTC
CASCASGSTYNEQFF
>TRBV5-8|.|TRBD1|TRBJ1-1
TGTGCCAGCAGCTTCTGGGCAGGGGGCACTGAAGCTTTCTTT
CASSFWAGGTEAFF
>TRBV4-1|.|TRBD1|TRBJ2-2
TGCGCCAGCAGCCAAGATCCCGGGACAGGGGGCTATCGGGGCACCGGGGAGCTGTTTTTT
CASSQDPGTGGYRGTGELFF
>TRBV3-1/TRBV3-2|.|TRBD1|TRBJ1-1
TGTGCCAGCTCTACAGGACAGGGAGTTTTTACAGCTTTCTTT
CASSTGQGVFTAFF
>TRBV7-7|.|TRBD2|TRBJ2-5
TGTGCCAGCAGCTTAGCGGGGACTAGCGGGACCCAGTACTTC
CASSLAGTSGTQYF
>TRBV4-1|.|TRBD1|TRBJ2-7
TGCGCCAGCAGCCGGGACAGGGTAGGACACGAGCAGTACTTC
CASSRDRVGHEQYF
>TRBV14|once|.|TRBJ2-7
TGTGCCAGCAGCCAAACACCCTCCTTTTTCAGGGGCGAGCAGTACTTC
CASSQTPSFFRGEQYF
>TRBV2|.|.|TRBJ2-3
TGTGCCAGCAAGGAGGCGCGTCACACAGATACGCAGTATTTT
CASKEARHTDTQYF
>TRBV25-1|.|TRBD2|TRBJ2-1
TGTGCCAGCCGGAGGACTAGCGGAAACAATGAGCAGTTCTTC
CASRRTSGNNEQFF